Listed here are 24 T cell receptor beta chains from one sample, sequenced in a study of spatial heterogeneity in lung cancer. TCRdb reanalysed the 5' RACE reads using MiXCR and keeps one entry per CDR3 protein. This sample has under 15,000 distinct CDR3 sequences, with roughly 5.2% found just once. Sample time point: sample taken at primary tumor resection. Sequencing covered unsorted whole RNA taken from tumor, nontumor lung or frozen PBMC. Sequences were derived from lung tumor tissue, sampled at surgery. These receptors came from a human donor with early-stage non-small cell lung cancer.

This clonotype was seen repeatedly, ten times or more. With the library built for alpha chains, this beta chain is off target and its frequency is not meaningful. The chain couples TRBV18 to TRBJ1-2; D gene unclear. Germline CDR1 reads KGHSH; CDR2 reads LQKENI. The CDR3 extends over 14 amino acids. V gave up 1 base and J gave up 4 bases, with 10 bases separating them. The CDR3 DNA reads as TGTGCCAGCTCACCACAGGACGGAGCCTATGGCTACACCTTC. It is translated as CASSPQDGAYGYTF.

This clonotype came up many times. This beta chain appears as a stray read in a library generated for alpha chains; its size is not informative. V usage is TRBV5-1 and J usage is TRBJ2-6, with TRBD1 as a possible D gene (5 bases). The CDR3 is made up of 18 amino acids. Germline-derived CDR1 and CDR2 are SGHRS and YFSETQ. V was cut by 0 bases and J by 2 bases, with 15 bases left in between. The CDR3, as DNA: TGCGCCAGCAGCTTGGGGGGCATAACACTTGCTGGGGCCAACGTCCTGACTTTC. This translates into CASSLGGITLAGANVLTF.

This clonotype was recorded many times. Since the library was made to target alpha chains, this beta chain is a stray read and its abundance is not meaningful. The V gene is TRBV12-3 or TRBV12-4, the J gene TRBJ1-1; D is perhaps TRBD1 (5 bases). V was cut by 5 bases and J by 5 bases, with 9 bases left in between. The CDR3 is 12 residues long. The CDR3 sequence is CASSRTSTEAFF. CDR3 nucleotide sequence: TGTGCCAGCAGTCGGACATCAACTGAAGCTTTCTTT.

This clonotype was counted many times. This beta chain represents an off-target read in a library built for alpha chains; its size is of limited meaning. The genes are TRBV6-2 or TRBV6-3 and TRBJ2-7; TRBD1 might be the D (5 bases). Germline values: CDR1 MNHEY, CDR2 SVGEGT. The CDR3 length is 13 residues. The germline V and J ends were trimmed by 6 bases and 2 bases, with 11 bases remaining between them. The CDR3: CASRTGPPYEQYV. CDR3 bases: TGTGCCAGCAGAACAGGTCCTCCCTACGAGCAGTACGTC.

This clonotype showed up many times. This beta chain turned up in a library designed for alpha chains; as an off-target read, its abundance says little. The chain carries TRBV7-2 and TRBJ1-2; D is possibly TRBD1 (5 bases). Trimming shortened V by 4 bases and J by 0 bases, and 15 bases separated the two germline ends. Germline-derived CDR1 and CDR2 are SGHTA and FQGNSA. This CDR3 region has 16 residues. Here the CDR3 reads CASSSSPGQANYGYTF. The CDR3 DNA is TGTGCCAGCAGCTCCTCCCCAGGACAAGCTAACTATGGCTACACCTTC. Filled out from reference TRBV7-2 and TRBJ1-2, the complete variable domain reads GAGVSQSPSNKVTEKGKDVELRCDPISGHTALYWYRQSLGQGLEFLIYFQGNSAPDKSGLPSDRFSAERTGGSVSTLTIQRTQQEDSAVYLCASSSSPGQANYGYTFGSGTRLTVV.

For this clonotype: This may arise from a read error, as a much more abundant clone is one base away. Here the CDR3 omits its conserved ending phenylalanine or tryptophan, so a read error is the likely source. Being off target in a library aimed at alpha chains, this beta chain has a size of little meaning. This chain links TRBV29-1 with TRBJ2-1, with D possibly matching TRBD1 (5 bases). Germline CDR1 reads SQVTM; CDR2 reads ANQGSEA. V was cut by 4 bases and J by 7 bases, with 8 bases left in between. This CDR3 region has 11 residues. As DNA, the CDR3 is TGCAGCGTTGTTCCAGGGAATGAGCAGTTCCTC. Translating gives CSVVPGNEQFL.

This clonotype showed up many times. The size of this beta chain means little, since it is a stray read in a library made for alpha chains. The rearrangement joins TRBV2 to TRBJ2-2; D tentatively fits TRBD1 or TRBD2 (6 bases each). CDR1 is SNHLY, CDR2 FYNNEI, per germline. V was clipped by 5 bases and J by 5 bases, with 15 bases between them. This CDR3 comprises 15 residues. Written as DNA, the CDR3 is TGTGCCAGCAGTAGAGGAGGGGGAGAGACCGGGGAGCTGTTTTTT. It translates to CASSRGGGETGELFF.

This clonotype has more than one count but fewer than ten. The size of this beta chain means little, since it is a stray read in a library made for alpha chains. The chain recombines TRBV5-4 with TRBJ2-1; 10 nucleotides align to TRBD2. The CDR3 runs to 16 residues. Germline trimming cut 3 bases from V and 9 bases from J; bases unmatched to any gene: 12. Germline V gene data show CDR1 as SGHNT and CDR2 as YYREEE (reference sequence). The CDR3 sequence is CASSSGGLAGASEQFF. DNA for the CDR3: TGTGCCAGCAGCTCGGGGGGCCTAGCGGGAGCGAGTGAGCAGTTCTTC.

This clonotype is deemed medium-sized. Since the library was made to target alpha chains, this beta chain is a stray read and its abundance is not meaningful. The genes are TRBV7-2 and TRBJ2-7; 8 nucleotides align to TRBD2. The J segment lost 2 bases and the V segment lost 6 bases, leaving 9 bases of the junction unmatched. Germline V lookup: CDR1 SGHTA, CDR2 FQGNSA. This CDR3 spans 15 amino acids. CDR3 in amino acids: CASSYSAGGPYEQYF. The CDR3 bases are TGTGCCAGCAGTTATTCTGCGGGGGGCCCCTACGAGCAGTACTTC.

This clonotype has at least ten counts. For a library built for alpha chains, this beta chain is a stray read; little rests on its size. The V and J genes are TRBV30 and TRBJ1-2; maybe TRBD1 (5 bases). Germline lookup yields CDR1 GTSNPN and CDR2 SVGIG (reference sequence). The CDR3 is 12 residues long. The ends were cut back, 3 bases at V and 2 bases at J, with 7 bases in the middle. The CDR3 DNA follows: TGTGCCTGGAGCGCAGGGAACTATGGCTACACCTTC. Its protein is CAWSAGNYGYTF.

There are many counts of this clonotype. This beta chain turned up in a library designed for alpha chains; as an off-target read, its abundance says little. The chain couples TRBV12-3 or TRBV12-4 to TRBJ2-3, with D possibly matching TRBD2 (5 bases). Trimming took off 8 bases at V and 0 bases at J, with 9 bases between the two ends. This CDR3 contains 13 residues. CDR3 DNA: TGTGCCAGCTGTCGGGGTAGCACAGATACGCAGTATTTT. This codes for CASCRGSTDTQYF.

This clonotype was observed many times. This beta chain is a stray read from a library made for alpha chains; its abundance is not meaningful. This chain links TRBV11-1 with TRBJ1-2; 7 nucleotides agree with TRBD1. The V gene end was trimmed by 5 bases and the J gene end by 7 bases; junction bases not matched to a gene: 13. CDR1 and CDR2 from the germline V gene are SGHAT and FQDESV (reference sequence). The CDR3 consists of 15 residues. CDR3 region: CASSRDGQDLPGYTF. In DNA, the CDR3 is TGTGCCAGCAGCCGCGATGGACAGGACCTTCCTGGCTACACCTTC.

Ten or more counts support this clonotype. This beta chain turned up in a library designed for alpha chains; as an off-target read, its abundance says little. This chain links TRBV12-3 or TRBV12-4 with TRBJ2-3; TRBD1 matches at 8 bases. The trim removed 6 bases at V and 4 bases at J, leaving 6 bases unmatched. This CDR3 contains 14 residues. CDR3 bases: TGTGCCAGCAGAAAAGGACAGGGTTCAGATACGCAGTATTTT. This gives the protein CASRKGQGSDTQYF.

There are many counts of this clonotype. The size of this beta chain means little, since it is a stray read in a library made for alpha chains. CDR3: CASSLGYEQYV. The CDR3 DNA follows: TGTGCCAGCAGTTTGGGCTACGAGCAGTACGTC. The gene calls are TRBV12-3 or TRBV12-4 and TRBJ2-7, with unresolved D. The CDR3 length is 11 residues. V shed 3 bases and J shed 3 bases, with 3 bases lying between them.

This clonotype occurred many times. With the library built for alpha chains, this beta chain is off target and its frequency is not meaningful. This chain connects TRBV5-1 to TRBJ1-1; D ambiguous. Germline V gene lookup returns CDR1 SGHRS and CDR2 YFSETQ. This CDR3 has 11 residues. Between the trimmed V and J ends, which lost 3 bases and 4 bases, there was a span of 4 bases. Here the CDR3 reads CASSWGTEAFF. In DNA form, the CDR3 reads TGCGCCAGCAGCTGGGGCACTGAAGCTTTCTTT.

To note about this clonotype: Within a library made for alpha chains, this beta chain is off target, and its count is uninformative. The CDR3 DNA reads TGTGCCAGCAGCTTATCAGCTAGCGGGATGTACAATGAGCAGTTCTTC. Its protein product is CASSLSASGMYNEQFF. The V gene is TRBV7-3, the J gene TRBJ2-1; 9 nucleotides line up with TRBD2. Germline loops: CDR1 SGHTA, CDR2 FQGTGA. The V and J ends lost 2 bases and 4 bases, in that order; junction bases with no gene match: 6. The CDR3 has 16 residues.

This clonotype has a count of ten or more. This beta chain came through as a stray read in a library set up for alpha chains, and its size says little. The J gene is TRBJ1-2, the V gene TRBV5-1, with D unresolved. CDR1 and CDR2 (germline): SGHRS, YFSETQ. The CDR3 loop spans 13 amino acids. V lost 5 bases and J lost 5, with 13 bases in between. The CDR3 DNA sequence: TGCGCCAGCAGTCTATCTTTCGGGTATGGCTACACCTTC. Translating it yields CASSLSFGYGYTF.

This clonotype was observed many times. This beta chain is off target for a library built for alpha chains, so its abundance means little. This chain joins TRBV20-1 and TRBJ2-3; maybe TRBD1 (6 bases). Germline values: CDR1 DFQATT, CDR2 SNEGSKA (reference sequence). V lost 6 bases and J 8 bases, leaving 9 bases between the germline ends. CDR3 size: 10 residues. The CDR3 reads CSATRGTQYF. CDR3 coding DNA: TGCAGTGCCACCAGGGGTACGCAGTATTTT.

This clonotype was detected ten times or more. This beta chain is a stray read from a library made for alpha chains; its abundance is not meaningful. The V and J genes are TRBV6-5 and TRBJ1-2, with D maybe TRBD1 (5 bases). V was cut by 4 bases and J by 8 bases, with 17 bases left in between. Looked up from germline, CDR1 is MNHEY and CDR2 is SVGAGI. The CDR3 runs to 14 residues. The chain's CDR3 is CASSSQGGSGGYTF. DNA for the CDR3: TGTGCCAGCAGTTCCCAGGGAGGGTCGGGCGGCTACACCTTC.

This clonotype was counted at least ten times. This beta chain is an off-target read within a library intended for alpha chains, so its frequency means little. The chain recombines TRBV29-1 with TRBJ1-2, with unresolved D. The germline V gene has CDR1 SQVTM and CDR2 ANQGSEA. Trimming left V 2 bases short and J 8 bases short, with 3 bases between. CDR3 length: 9 residues. CDR3 amino acids: CSVESGYTF. The DNA of the CDR3 is TGCAGCGTTGAATCCGGCTACACCTTC.

By proportion, this clonotype is large. This beta chain was picked up by a library intended for alpha chains and is off target, so its count carries little meaning. The V and J genes are TRBV21-1 and TRBJ2-7; TRBD1, the table's D call, was not compared with the DNA. TRBV21-1 is deemed a pseudogene. CDR3 length: 17 amino acids. DNA of the CDR3: TGTGCCAGCACGGGCTGGAGGGGACAGGGGGCGTCCTACGAGCAGTACGTC. Amino acid sequence: CASTGWRGQGASYEQYV.

This clonotype was seen many times. This beta chain is off target for a library built for alpha chains, so its abundance means little. The chain employs TRBV5-1 and TRBJ2-4; D is uncertain. Germline assignment: CDR1 SGHRS and CDR2 YFSETQ. Trimming removed 3 bases from V and 16 bases from J, with 14 bases in between. CDR3 length equals 11 residues. CDR3 in amino acids: CASSSGSALYF. For the CDR3, the DNA is TGCGCCAGCAGCTCGGGCTCAGCCCTATACTTC.

Many counts were recorded for this clonotype. The size of this beta chain means little, since it is a stray read in a library made for alpha chains. The chain uses TRBV7-8 and TRBJ2-7; 8 nucleotides agree with TRBD2. Germline loops: CDR1 SGHVS, CDR2 FQNEAQ. After removal of 3 bases from V and 0 bases from J, the junction contained 10 bases not matched to a gene. This CDR3 contains 17 residues. CDR3 loop: CASSFGKAGGSSYEQYF. The CDR3 region has the DNA TGTGCCAGCAGCTTCGGGAAGGCGGGGGGCTCCTCCTACGAGCAGTACTTC.

This clonotype was observed many times. As an off-target read in a library built for alpha chains, this beta chain has a frequency of little significance. The V call is TRBV6-2 or TRBV6-3, the J call TRBJ1-2, with 11 bases identical to TRBD1. In germline, CDR1 is MNHEY, CDR2 SVGEGT. The CDR3 consists of 15 residues. V gave up 4 bases and J gave up 3 bases; unmatched junction bases: 4. In DNA, the CDR3 is TGTGCCAGCAGTTCACGGACAGGGGGCGACTATGGCTACACCTTC. This sequence encodes CASSSRTGGDYGYTF.